The T cell receptor (beta chain) under discussion was sequenced for a study of T cells after yellow fever vaccination. Germline V gene sequence: CDR1 LGHDT, CDR2 YNNKEL (reference sequence). Trimming pared 4 bases from V and 2 bases from J, leaving 11 bases between. This CDR3 is built from 15 residues. TCRdb re-derived calls from the 5' RACE reads in MiXCR, one entry per CDR3 protein. The sample has around 300,000 distinct CDR3 sequences; over 4% are singletons. The sample holds a few counts of this clonotype. This specimen was PBMCs, taken 5 days after the yellow fever booster vaccination. The TCR originated in a man younger than 35 who received the YFV17D yellow fever vaccine. The V and J genes are TRBV3-1 and TRBJ2-2, with D perhaps matching TRBD2 (6 bases). The chain's CDR3 is CASSPREHNTGELFF. In nucleotides, the CDR3 is TGTGCCAGCAGCCCGCGGGAACACAACACCGGGGAGCTGTTTTTT.